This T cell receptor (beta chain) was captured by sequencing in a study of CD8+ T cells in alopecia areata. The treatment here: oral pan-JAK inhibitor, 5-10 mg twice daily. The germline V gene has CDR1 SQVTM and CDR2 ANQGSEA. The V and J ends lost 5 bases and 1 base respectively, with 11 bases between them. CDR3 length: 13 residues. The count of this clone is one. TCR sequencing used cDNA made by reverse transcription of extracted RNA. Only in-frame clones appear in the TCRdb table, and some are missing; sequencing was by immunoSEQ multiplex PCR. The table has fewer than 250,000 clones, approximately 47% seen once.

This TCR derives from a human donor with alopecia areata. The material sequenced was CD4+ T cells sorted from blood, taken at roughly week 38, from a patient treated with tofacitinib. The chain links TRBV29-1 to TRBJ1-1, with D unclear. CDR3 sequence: CSVLNGRNTEAFF. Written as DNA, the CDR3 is TGCAGCGTTCTCAACGGGCGGAACACTGAAGCTTTCTTT.